These 18 T cell receptor beta chains were all obtained from the same sample, sequenced in a study of tumor-infiltrating lymphocytes in primary liver carcinoma. With 500 ng total RNA as template and a constant-region primer, TCR beta cDNA was made. Three-round nested multiplex PCR performed with slightly modified ARM-PCR produced the TCR beta libraries. Two initial PCR rounds of about 11 cycles each paired TRBV1-TRBV30 forward primers with a C-beta reverse primer. MiXCR, applied by TCRdb to the multiplex PCR reads, yields one record per CDR3 protein. The sample contains more than 150,000 distinct CDR3 sequences, roughly 60% of which appear only once. Germline DNA was also extracted, and blood RNA was taken from unsorted whole blood. Sequenced material: peripheral blood. The origin of the receptors is a man in his forties with primary liver carcinoma and hepatitis B virus infection.

This clonotype has a handful of counts. The V and J genes are TRBV10-2 and TRBJ1-1; maybe TRBD1 (6 bases). Germline V gene data show CDR1 as WSHSY and CDR2 as SAAADI. The V end was cut by 0 bases, the J end by 1 base, with 9 bases between. The CDR3 has 15 residues. CDR3: CASSESTGANTEAFF. The CDR3 region has the DNA TGCGCCAGCAGTGAGTCGACAGGAGCGAACACTGAAGCTTTCTTT.

This clonotype was seen just once. This chain links TRBV28 with TRBJ2-1; no definite D call. Germline CDR1 is MDHEN and CDR2 is SYDVKM. The CDR3 length is 15 residues. Between the trimmed V and J ends, which lost 2 bases and 9 bases, there was a span of 17 bases. The chain's CDR3 is CASSLDSFTKGEQFF. In nucleotides, the CDR3 is TGTGCCAGCAGTTTAGACTCTTTTACCAAGGGTGAGCAGTTCTTC.

The gene calls are TRBV12-3 or TRBV12-4 and TRBJ1-3, with D unclear. V was pared by 11 bases and J by 3 bases, with 14 bases between. The CDR3 extends over 13 amino acids. CDR3 sequence reads: CAGILGVGNTIYF. The DNA of the CDR3 is TGTGCCGGCATCCTTGGGGTTGGAAACACCATATATTTT.

To note about this clonotype: Compared with germline, one end of the junction differs, possibly owing to a read error. The chain combines TRBV11-2 with TRBJ2-5, with D hard to call. Per germline, CDR1 SGHAT and CDR2 FQNNGV. There are 13 residues in the CDR3. CDR3 residues: CASSPGLQESQYF. The CDR3 DNA reads TGTGCCAGCAGCCCGGGCCTACAAGAGAGCCAGTACTTC.

This clonotype was recorded a few times. V is TRBV7-8 and J is TRBJ2-5; D might be TRBD2 (6 bases). Germline CDR1 reads SGHVS; CDR2 reads FQNEAQ. There are 16 residues in the CDR3. V was trimmed by 0 bases and J by 4 bases, leaving 15 bases between them. The CDR3 region has the DNA TGTGCCAGCAGCTTAGCGCTCACGAGGAGGGGAGAGACCCAGTACTTC. Translated, it gives CASSLALTRRGETQYF.

As for this clonotype: A read error is possible here, since a much larger clone lies one base away. A read error is likely, as this CDR3 ends without the conserved phenylalanine or tryptophan. The V gene is TRBV29-1, the J gene TRBJ2-1, with 8 positions matching TRBD2. In germline, CDR1 is SQVTM, CDR2 ANQGSEA. The length of the CDR3 is 18 residues. With 7 bases clipped from V and 0 bases from J, the junction kept 17 bases outside the gene matches. CDR3 bases: TGCAGCGGAACTCGACAGAGTTTAGCGGGACCCTCCTACAATGAGCAGTTCATC. Its protein product is CSGTRQSLAGPSYNEQFI.

There are many counts of this clonotype. This chain links TRBV29-1 with TRBJ2-7, with D perhaps TRBD1 (6 bases). Trimming took 3 bases from V and 5 from J, leaving 11 bases between them. The CDR3 totals 12 residues. Germline V gene data show CDR1 as SQVTM and CDR2 as ANQGSEA. The CDR3 region is CSVEGAGNEQYF. CDR3 sequence (DNA): TGCAGCGTTGAGGGGGCTGGCAACGAGCAGTACTTC.

The rearrangement joins TRBV11-2 to TRBJ2-2, with TRBD1 matching 12 bases. The CDR3 totals 16 residues. Trimming took 6 bases from V and 7 from J; bases not matched to a gene: 9. CDR1 SGHAT and CDR2 FQNNGV come from the germline V gene. The CDR3 sequence is CASRPGQGAMGGELFF. The CDR3 DNA follows: TGTGCCAGCAGGCCGGGACAGGGGGCAATGGGCGGGGAGCTGTTTTTT.

The chain recombines TRBV5-1 with TRBJ1-6, with D tentatively TRBD1 (6 bases). Trimming removed 1 base at V and 10 bases at J, with 12 bases between. CDR1 is SGHRS and CDR2 is YFSETQ in the germline V gene. The CDR3 is 14 residues long. Written as DNA, the CDR3 is TGCGCCAGCAGCTTGTACCAGGGGAACTCACCCCTCCACTTT. Protein product: CASSLYQGNSPLHF.

Written as DNA, the CDR3 is TGCAGCGTTCGATCCCGGCAGCCCTACGAGCAGTACTTC. Its translation: CSVRSRQPYEQYF. The chain is built from TRBV29-1 and TRBJ2-7; D uncertain. The CDR3 spans 13 residues. V dropped 5 bases and J dropped 2 bases, with 13 bases sitting between them. CDR1 is SQVTM, CDR2 ANQGSEA, per germline.

This clonotype was counted between two and nine times. V usage is TRBV10-3 and J usage is TRBJ1-2; D remains unclear. This CDR3 has 13 residues. Trimming shortened V by 3 bases and J by 7 bases, and 12 bases separated the two germline ends. Per germline, CDR1 ENHRY and CDR2 SYGVKD. The CDR3 DNA follows: TGTGCCATCAGTGACAGCCCTCCGTCTGGCTACACCTTC. Translation: CAISDSPPSGYTF.

The gene calls are TRBV5-6 and TRBJ2-2; D is possibly TRBD2 (6 bases). The CDR3 sequence is 17 residues long. Trimming removed 0 bases at V and 10 bases at J, with 22 bases between. Germline values: CDR1 SGHDT, CDR2 YYEEEE. The DNA of the CDR3 is TGTGCCAGCAGCTTGGCGGCCGGGTGGGTGCAGGGACTGGAGCTGTTTTTT. This codes for CASSLAAGWVQGLELFF.

This sequence joins TRBV5-4 and TRBJ2-5; D may be TRBD1 (6 bases). Germline V gene lookup returns CDR1 SGHNT and CDR2 YYREEE (reference sequence). The CDR3 is 14 amino acids. V was cut by 0 bases and J by 6 bases, with 12 bases left in between. In DNA form, the CDR3 reads TGTGCCAGCAGCTTGGCCCAGGGGCTACAGACCCAGTACTTC. This translates into CASSLAQGLQTQYF.

On this clonotype itself: At one of its ends the junction is not consistent with the germline gene, which may arise from a read error. CDR3 region: CASSAGDRGHGCTF. In DNA form, the CDR3 reads TGTGCCAGCAGCGCCGGGGACAGGGGCCATGGCTGCACCTTC. The V gene is TRBV11-2, the J gene TRBJ1-2; 10 bases are shared with TRBD1. Germline CDR1 SGHAT, CDR2 FQNNGV. This CDR3 spans 14 amino acids.

This clonotype has only a few counts. The genes are TRBV29-1 and TRBJ1-5, with D possibly matching TRBD1 (6 bases). The CDR3 covers 13 residues. Trimming cost V 5 bases and J 7 bases, with 15 bases left between them. Germline CDR1 is SQVTM and CDR2 is ANQGSEA. The CDR3 is CSVRGGGGQPQHF. As DNA, the CDR3 is TGCAGCGTTCGGGGGGGGGGCGGACAGCCCCAGCATTTT.

In its sample, this clonotype was seen once. The junction differs from germline at one of its ends, possibly a read error. The V and J genes are TRBV11-2 and TRBJ2-1; unclear D gene. CDR3 length: 15 amino acids. Per the germline V gene, CDR1 is SGHAT and CDR2 is FQNNGV. The CDR3 loop is CASSTSRALTNEQFF. The CDR3 DNA follows: TGTGCGAGCAGCACCTCTAGGGCCCTCACCAATGAGCAGTTCTTC.

Note on this clonotype: The junction departs from germline at one end; a sequencing error may be responsible. V gene TRBV29-1 combines with J gene TRBJ2-5; either TRBD1 or TRBD2 may fit D (5 bases each). This CDR3 comprises 15 residues. CDR1 is SQVTM and CDR2 is ANQGSEA in the germline V gene. This CDR3 is CTVEDWRAAGETQYF. CDR3 nucleotides: TGCACCGTTGAAGATTGGCGAGCGGCAGGGGAGACCCAGTACTTC.

To note about this clonotype: The junction does not match germline at one end; this may be a read error. J is TRBJ1-5 and V is TRBV6-2 or TRBV6-3; no reliable D call. CDR3 length equals 13 residues. Germline loops: CDR1 MNHEY, CDR2 SVGEGT. The CDR3 spells CANSPRPGQPQHF. The CDR3, as DNA: TGTGCCAACAGTCCTCGACCCGGTCAGCCCCAGCATTTT.